Below, one T cell receptor beta chain is given with its context. This sample was taken from a study of blood T cell repertoires in COVID-19. On the study more broadly: Sites across the United States, Italy and Spain contributed samples from acute and convalescent COVID-19.

The junction had 3 bases not matched to a gene; V was cut back by 1 base and J by 8 bases. This CDR3 has 14 amino acids. Germline V gene sequence: CDR1 SGHTA, CDR2 FQGNSA. Sequencing was performed with immunoSEQ multiplex PCR; in TCRdb, only in-frame clones are kept and a portion is missing. Of around 230,000 clones listed, just under 90% were seen once; the top ten hold 3.5% to 4.5%. The sequenced sample was PBMCs or T cells enriched from blood (not recorded which). The chain links TRBV7-2 to TRBJ2-1; 9 bases are shared with TRBD1. The sequence came from a woman in her twenties or thirties with acute COVID-19. CDR3 DNA sequence: TGTGCCAGCAGCTTAGGGGGACAGGGTTATGAGCAGTTCTTC. This sequence encodes CASSLGGQGYEQFF.